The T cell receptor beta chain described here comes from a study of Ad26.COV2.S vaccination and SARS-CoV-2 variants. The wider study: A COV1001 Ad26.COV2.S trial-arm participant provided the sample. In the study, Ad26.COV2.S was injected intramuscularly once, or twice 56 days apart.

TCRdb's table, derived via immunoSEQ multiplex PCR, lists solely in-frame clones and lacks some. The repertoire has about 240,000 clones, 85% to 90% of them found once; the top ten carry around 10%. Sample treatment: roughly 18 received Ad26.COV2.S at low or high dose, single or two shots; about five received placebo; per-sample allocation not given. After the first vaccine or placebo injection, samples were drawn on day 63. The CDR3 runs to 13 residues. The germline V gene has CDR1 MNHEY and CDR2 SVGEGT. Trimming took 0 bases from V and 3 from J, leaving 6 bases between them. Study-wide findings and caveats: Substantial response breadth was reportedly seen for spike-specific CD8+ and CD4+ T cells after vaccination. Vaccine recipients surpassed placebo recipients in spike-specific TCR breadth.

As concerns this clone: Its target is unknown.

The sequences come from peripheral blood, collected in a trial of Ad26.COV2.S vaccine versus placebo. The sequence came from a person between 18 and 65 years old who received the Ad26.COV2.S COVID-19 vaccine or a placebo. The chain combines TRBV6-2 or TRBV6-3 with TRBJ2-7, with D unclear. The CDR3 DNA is TGTGCCAGCAGTTACTCGTGGGGCTACGAGCAGTACTTC. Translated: CASSYSWGYEQYF.